This T cell receptor (beta chain) was retrieved from a study of shared clonotypes between healthy human individuals. Study context: Donors were two women and a few men aged 18 to 49.

Points on this clone: Antigen: not known.

An assay was performed, and its level was deep. Produced via immunoSEQ multiplex PCR; TCRdb's table is partial and in-frame only. The sample includes a few million clones, around nine tenths of them seen just once. Study results and limitations: Non-shared clonotypes showed lower generation probabilities than clonotypes common to all four donors.

The specimen was naive CD4+ T cells sorted from blood. Subset specified: CD45RA+ positively selected. The sequence was obtained from a man younger than 35 in good health.

The CDR3 DNA is TGTGCCAGTAGTCATTTGGCTAGCGGGACCTACAATGAGCAGTTCTTC. It yields the protein CASSHLASGTYNEQFF. This chain joins TRBV19 and TRBJ2-1; TRBD2 matches 9 bases. Germline trimming cut 5 bases from V and 2 bases from J; bases unmatched to any gene: 7. CDR1 is LNHDA, CDR2 SQIVND, per germline (reference sequence). This CDR3 has 16 amino acids. Filled out from reference TRBV19 and TRBJ2-1, the complete variable domain reads DGGITQSPKYLFRKEGQNVTLSCEQNLNHDAMYWYRQDPGQGLRLIYYSQIVNDFQKGDIAEGYSVSREKKESFPLTVTSAQKNPTAFYLCASSHLASGTYNEQFFGPGTRLTVL.